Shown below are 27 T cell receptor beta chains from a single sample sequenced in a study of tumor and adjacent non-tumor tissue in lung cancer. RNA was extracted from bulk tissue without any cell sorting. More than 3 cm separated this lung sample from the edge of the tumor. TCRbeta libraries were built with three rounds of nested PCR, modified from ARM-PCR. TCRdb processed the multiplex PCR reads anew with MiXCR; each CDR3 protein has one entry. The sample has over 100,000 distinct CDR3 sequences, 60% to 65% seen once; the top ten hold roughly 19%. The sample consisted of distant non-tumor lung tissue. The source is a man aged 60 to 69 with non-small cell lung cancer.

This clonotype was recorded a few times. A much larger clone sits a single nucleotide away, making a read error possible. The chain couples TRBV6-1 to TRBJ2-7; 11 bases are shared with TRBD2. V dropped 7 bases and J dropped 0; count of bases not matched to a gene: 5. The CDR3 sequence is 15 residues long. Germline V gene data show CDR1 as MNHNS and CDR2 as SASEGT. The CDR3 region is CASNVGTSGSYEQYF. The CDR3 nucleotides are TGTGCCAGCAATGTCGGGACTAGCGGCTCCTACGAGCAGTACTTC.

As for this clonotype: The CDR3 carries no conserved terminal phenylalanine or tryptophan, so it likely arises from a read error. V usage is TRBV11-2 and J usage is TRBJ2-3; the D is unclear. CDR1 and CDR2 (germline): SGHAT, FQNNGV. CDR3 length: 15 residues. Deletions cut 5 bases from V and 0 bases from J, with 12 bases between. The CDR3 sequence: CASSTALFSTDTQYV. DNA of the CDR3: TGTGCCAGCAGCACGGCACTTTTCAGCACAGATACGCAGTATGTT.

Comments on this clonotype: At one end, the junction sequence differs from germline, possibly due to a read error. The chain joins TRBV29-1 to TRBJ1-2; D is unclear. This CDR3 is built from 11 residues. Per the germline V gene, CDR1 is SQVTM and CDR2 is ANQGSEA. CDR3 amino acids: CNVGGTLGYTF. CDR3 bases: TGCAACGTTGGAGGCACCCTAGGCTACACCTTC.

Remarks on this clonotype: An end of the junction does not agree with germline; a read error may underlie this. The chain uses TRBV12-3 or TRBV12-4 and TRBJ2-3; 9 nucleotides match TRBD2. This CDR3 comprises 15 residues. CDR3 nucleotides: TGTGCCAGCACCCGGGCGAGCGGGGGGTCAGATGCGCAGTTTTTT. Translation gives CASTRASGGSDAQFF.

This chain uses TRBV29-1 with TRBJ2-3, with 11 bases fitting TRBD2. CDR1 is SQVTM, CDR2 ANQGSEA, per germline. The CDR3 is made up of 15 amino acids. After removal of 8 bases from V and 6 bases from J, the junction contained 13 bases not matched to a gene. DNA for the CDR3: TGCAGCTTAGCCTCACTAGCGGGAGTTCAGGATACGCAGTATTTT. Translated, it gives CSLASLAGVQDTQYF.

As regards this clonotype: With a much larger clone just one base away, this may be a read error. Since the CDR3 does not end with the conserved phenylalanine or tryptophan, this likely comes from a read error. DNA for the CDR3: TGTGCCAGCAGTGACTCGGGGGACTACAATGAGCAGTTCTTA. Translated: CASSDSGDYNEQFL. The chain links TRBV6-4 to TRBJ2-1; TRBD1 or TRBD2 may be the D gene (5 bases each). Trimming took 0 bases from V and 3 from J, leaving 6 bases between them. Per the germline V gene, CDR1 is MRHNA and CDR2 is SNTAGT. The length of the CDR3 is 14 residues.

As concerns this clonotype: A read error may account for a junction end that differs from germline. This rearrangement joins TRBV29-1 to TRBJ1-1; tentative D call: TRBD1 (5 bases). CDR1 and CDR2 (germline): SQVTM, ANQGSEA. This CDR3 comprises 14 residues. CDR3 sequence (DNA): TGCAGCGTTTCAGACAGTGGTAGAAACACTGTAGCTTTCTTT. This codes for CSVSDSGRNTVAFF.

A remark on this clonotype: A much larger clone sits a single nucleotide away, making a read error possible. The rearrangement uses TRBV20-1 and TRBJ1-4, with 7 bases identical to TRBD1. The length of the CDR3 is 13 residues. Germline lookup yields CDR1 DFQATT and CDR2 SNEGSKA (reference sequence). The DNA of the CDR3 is TGCGGTACTAGAGGGGGCGCAAGTGAAAAACTGTTTTTT. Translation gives CGTRGGASEKLFF.

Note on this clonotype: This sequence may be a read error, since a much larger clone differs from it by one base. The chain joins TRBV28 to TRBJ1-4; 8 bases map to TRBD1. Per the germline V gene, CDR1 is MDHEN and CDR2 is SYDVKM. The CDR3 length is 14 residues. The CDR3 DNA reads TGTGTCAGCAGTCCCGGGACAGGCGGTGAAAAACTGTTTTTT. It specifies CVSSPGTGGEKLFF.

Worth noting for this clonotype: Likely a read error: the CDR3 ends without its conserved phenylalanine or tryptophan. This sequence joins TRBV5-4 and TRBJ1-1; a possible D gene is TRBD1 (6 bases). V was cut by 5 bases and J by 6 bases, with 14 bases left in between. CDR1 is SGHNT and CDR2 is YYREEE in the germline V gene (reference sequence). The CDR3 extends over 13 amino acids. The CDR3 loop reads CASSQGRGAEAFY. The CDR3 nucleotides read TGTGCCAGCAGTCAGGGTAGGGGGGCTGAAGCTTTCTAT.

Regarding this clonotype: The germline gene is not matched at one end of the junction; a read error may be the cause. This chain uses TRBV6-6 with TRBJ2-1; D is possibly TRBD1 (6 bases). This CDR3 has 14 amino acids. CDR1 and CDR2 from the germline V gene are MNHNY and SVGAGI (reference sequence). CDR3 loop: CASSDSGQHNEQFF. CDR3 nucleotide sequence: TGTGCCAGCAGTGACTCCGGACAGCACAATGAGCAGTTCTTC.

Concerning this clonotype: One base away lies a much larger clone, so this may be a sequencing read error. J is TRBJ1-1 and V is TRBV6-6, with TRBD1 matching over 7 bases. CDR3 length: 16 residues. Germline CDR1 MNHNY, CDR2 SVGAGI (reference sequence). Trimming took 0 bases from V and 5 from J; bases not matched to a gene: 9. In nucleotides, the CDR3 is TGTGCCAGCAGTTACTCGTCCAGGGGGGGCTGTACTGAAGCTTTCTTT. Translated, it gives CASSYSSRGGCTEAFF.

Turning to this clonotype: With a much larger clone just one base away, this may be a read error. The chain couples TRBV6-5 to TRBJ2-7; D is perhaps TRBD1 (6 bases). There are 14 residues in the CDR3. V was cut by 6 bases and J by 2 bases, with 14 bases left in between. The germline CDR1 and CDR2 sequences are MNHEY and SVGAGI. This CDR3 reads CASRYGTTPYEQYF. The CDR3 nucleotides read TGTGCCAGCAGGTACGGGACAACCCCCTACGAGCAGTACTTC.

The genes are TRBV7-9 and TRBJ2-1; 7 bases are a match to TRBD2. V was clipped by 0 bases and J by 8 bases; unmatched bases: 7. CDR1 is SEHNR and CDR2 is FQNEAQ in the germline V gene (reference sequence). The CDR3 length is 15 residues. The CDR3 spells CASSLASGWSDEQFF. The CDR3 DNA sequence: TGTGCCAGCAGCTTAGCTAGCGGGTGGTCCGATGAGCAGTTCTTC.

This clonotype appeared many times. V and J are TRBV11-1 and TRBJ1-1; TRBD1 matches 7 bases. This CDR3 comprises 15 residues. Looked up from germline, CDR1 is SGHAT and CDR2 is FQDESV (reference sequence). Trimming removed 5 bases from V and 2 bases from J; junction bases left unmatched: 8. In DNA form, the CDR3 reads TGTGCCAGCAGCCTTGCCAGGGGGGGAAACACTGAAGCTTTCTTT. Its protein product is CASSLARGGNTEAFF.

The CDR3 DNA reads TGTGCCAGCAGCACAGGACGGAGAAATAAGCAGTTCTTC. It specifies CASSTGRRNKQFF. The chain is built from TRBV28 and TRBJ2-1, with D perhaps TRBD1 (5 bases). CDR1 is MDHEN and CDR2 is SYDVKM in the germline V gene. The CDR3 is 13 residues long. The V and J ends lost 6 bases and 11 bases respectively, with 17 bases between them.

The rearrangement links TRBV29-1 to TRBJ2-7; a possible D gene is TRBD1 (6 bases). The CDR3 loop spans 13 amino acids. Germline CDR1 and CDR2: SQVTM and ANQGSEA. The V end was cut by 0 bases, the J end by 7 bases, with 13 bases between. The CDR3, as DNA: TGCAGCGTTGAAGAGGGCAGGGGCTGTGAGCAGTACTTC. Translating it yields CSVEEGRGCEQYF.

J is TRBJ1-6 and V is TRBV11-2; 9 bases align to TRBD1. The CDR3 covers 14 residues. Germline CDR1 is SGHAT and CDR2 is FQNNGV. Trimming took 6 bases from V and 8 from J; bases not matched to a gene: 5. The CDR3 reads CASSQTGGYSPLHF. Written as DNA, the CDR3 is TGTGCCAGCAGTCAGACAGGGGGGTATTCACCCCTCCACTTT. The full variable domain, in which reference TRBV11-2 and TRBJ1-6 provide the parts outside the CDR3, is EAGVAQSPRYKIIEKRQSVAFWCNPISGHATLYWYQQILGQGPKLLIQFQNNGVVDDSQLPKDRFSAERLKGVDSTLKIQPAKLEDSAVYLCASSQTGGYSPLHFGNGTRLTVT.

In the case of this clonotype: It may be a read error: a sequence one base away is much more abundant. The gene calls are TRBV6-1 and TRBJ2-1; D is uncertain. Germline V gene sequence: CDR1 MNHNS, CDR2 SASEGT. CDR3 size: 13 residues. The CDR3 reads CASTGNIYNEHFF. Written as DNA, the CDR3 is TGTGCCAGCACCGGCAACATTTACAATGAGCACTTCTTC.

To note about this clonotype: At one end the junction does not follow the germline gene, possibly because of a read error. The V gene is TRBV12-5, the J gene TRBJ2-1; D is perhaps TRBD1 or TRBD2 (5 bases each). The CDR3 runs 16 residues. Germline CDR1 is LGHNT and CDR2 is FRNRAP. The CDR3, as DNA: TGTGCTTGTGGACTCCGACAGAGATTTTCCTACAATGAGCAGTTCTTC. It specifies CACGLRQRFSYNEQFF.

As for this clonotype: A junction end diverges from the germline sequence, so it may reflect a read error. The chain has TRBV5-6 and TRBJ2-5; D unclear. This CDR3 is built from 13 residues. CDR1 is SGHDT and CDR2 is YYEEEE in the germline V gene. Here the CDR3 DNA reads TGCGCCAGCAGCTTGGCCAACCAAGAGACCCAGTGCTTC. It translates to CASSLANQETQCF.

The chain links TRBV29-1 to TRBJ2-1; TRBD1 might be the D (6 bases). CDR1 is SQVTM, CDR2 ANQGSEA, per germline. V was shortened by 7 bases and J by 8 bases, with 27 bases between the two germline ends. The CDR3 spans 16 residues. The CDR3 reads CSAKEVTQGGMDEQFF. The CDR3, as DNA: TGCAGCGCTAAAGAGGTCACACAGGGTGGCATGGATGAGCAGTTCTTC.

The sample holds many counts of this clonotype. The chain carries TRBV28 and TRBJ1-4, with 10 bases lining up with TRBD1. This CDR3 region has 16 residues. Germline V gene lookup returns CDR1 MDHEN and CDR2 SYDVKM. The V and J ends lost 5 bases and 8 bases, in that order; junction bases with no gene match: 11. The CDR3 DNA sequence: TGTGCCAGCAGTCGACCCCGACAGGGGGCAGTGGAAAAACTGTTTTTT. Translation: CASSRPRQGAVEKLFF.

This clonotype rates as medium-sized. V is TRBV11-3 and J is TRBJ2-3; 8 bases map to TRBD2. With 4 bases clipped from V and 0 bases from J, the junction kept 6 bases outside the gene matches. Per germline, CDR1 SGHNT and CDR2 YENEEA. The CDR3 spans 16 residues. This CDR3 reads CASSSQSGRSTDTQYF. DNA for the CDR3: TGTGCCAGCAGCTCCCAAAGCGGGAGAAGCACAGATACGCAGTATTTT.

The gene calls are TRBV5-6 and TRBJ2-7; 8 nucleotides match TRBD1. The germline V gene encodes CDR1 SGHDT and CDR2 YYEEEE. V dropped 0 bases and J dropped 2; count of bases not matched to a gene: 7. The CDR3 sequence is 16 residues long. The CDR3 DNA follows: TGTGCCAGCAGCTTGGGGGCGACAGGGGTACCCTACGAGCAGTACTTC. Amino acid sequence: CASSLGATGVPYEQYF.

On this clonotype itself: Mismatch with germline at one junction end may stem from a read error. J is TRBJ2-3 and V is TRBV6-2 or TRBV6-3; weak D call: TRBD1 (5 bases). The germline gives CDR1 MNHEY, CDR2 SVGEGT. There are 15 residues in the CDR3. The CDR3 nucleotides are TGTGCCAGCAGGCACCTAGGCACAAGCACAGGTACGCAGTATTTT. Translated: CASRHLGTSTGTQYF.

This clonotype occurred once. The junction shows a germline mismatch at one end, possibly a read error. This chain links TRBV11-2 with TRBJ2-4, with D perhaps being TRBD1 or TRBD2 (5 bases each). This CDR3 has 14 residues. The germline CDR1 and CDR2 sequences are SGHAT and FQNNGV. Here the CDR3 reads CANSLVGTENIEYF. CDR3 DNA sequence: TGTGCCAACAGCTTAGTGGGGACGGAAAACATTGAGTACTTC.